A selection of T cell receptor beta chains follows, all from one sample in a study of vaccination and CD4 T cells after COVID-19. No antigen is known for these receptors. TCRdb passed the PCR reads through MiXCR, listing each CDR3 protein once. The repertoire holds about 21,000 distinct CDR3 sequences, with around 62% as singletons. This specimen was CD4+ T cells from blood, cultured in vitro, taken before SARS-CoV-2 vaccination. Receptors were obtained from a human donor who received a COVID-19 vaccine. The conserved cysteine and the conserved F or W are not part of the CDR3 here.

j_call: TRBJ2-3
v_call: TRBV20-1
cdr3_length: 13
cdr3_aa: SARVGGGATDTQY

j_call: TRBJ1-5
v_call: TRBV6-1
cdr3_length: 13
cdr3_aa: ASSRDGYSNQPQH

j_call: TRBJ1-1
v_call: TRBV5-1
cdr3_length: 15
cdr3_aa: ASSQDRDLRGNTEAF

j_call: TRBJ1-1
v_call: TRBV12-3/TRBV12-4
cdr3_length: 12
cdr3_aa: ASSFFAGATEAF

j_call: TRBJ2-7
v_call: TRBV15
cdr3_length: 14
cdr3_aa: ATSRDRGLTYYEQY

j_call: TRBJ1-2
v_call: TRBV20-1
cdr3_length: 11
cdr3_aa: SAETGTGDGYT

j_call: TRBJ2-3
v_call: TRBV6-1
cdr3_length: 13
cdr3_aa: ASSEGVLGTDTQY

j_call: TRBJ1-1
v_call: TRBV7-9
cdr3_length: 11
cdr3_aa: ASSLEGRTEAF

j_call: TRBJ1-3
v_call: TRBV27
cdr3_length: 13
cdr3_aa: ASKHTGGTGNTIY

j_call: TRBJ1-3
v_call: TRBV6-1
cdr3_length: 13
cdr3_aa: ASSRRGGSGNTIY

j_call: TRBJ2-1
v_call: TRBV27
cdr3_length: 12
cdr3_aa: ASSLGQGADEQF

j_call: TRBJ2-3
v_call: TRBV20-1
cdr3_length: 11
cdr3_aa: SARQGAVDTQY

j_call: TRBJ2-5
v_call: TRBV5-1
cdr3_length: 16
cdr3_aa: ASSFKVGAGGLKETQY

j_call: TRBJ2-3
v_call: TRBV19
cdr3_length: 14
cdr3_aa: ASSSTGIGVSDTQY

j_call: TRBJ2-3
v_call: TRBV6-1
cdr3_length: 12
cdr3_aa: ASRGGLGTDTQY

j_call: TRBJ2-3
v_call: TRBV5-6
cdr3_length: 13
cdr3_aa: ASSLGDRGTDTQY

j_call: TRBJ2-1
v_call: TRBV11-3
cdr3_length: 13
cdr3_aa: ASSRGRVSYNEQF

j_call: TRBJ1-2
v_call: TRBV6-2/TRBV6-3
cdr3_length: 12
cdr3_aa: ASKSGGSMSGYT

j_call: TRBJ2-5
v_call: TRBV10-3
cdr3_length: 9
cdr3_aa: ATKLGETQY

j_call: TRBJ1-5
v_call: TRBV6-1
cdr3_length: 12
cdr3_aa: ASSRGQGGQPQH

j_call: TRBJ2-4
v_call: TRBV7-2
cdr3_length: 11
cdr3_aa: ASSFPAGNIQY

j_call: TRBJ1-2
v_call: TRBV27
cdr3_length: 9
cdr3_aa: ASRGNYGYT

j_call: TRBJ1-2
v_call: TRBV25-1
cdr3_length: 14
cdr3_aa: ASSGQGPRANYGYT

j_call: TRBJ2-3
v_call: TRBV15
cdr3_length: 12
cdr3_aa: ATSRSRWGDTQY